This T cell receptor beta chain came from a study of TIL therapy for anti-PD-1-resistant metastatic lung cancer. About the research overall: Half of patients were current or former smokers. Tumors carried a median around 1.4 non-synonymous mutations per megabase.

The CDR3 loop spans 13 amino acids. Germline V gene sequence: CDR1 GTSNPN, CDR2 SVGIG (reference sequence). V lost 0 bases to trimming and J lost 9 bases, with 14 bases between them. This sample's time point: pre-treatment sample, taken before nivolumab and TIL therapy. Stage 4 NSCLC adults joined between late 2017 and 2020. The libraries were made with immunoSEQ v3. Libraries were prepared by immunoSEQ multiplex PCR; TCRdb keeps only in-frame clonotypes and omits some of them. The table lists 45,000 to 75,000 clones, about 69% of them singletons, with about 6.8% in the top ten. The source was blood, collected at baseline. The chain recombines TRBV30 with TRBJ1-1, with a tentative D call TRBD1 (5 bases). The receptor was derived from a person between 25 and 80 years old with non-small cell lung cancer. DNA of the CDR3: TGTGCCTGGAGTGTAGGCCTCGAGGGGAAAGCTTTCTTT. Translating it yields CAWSVGLEGKAFF. The variable domain in full, with the rest retrieved from reference TRBV30 and TRBJ1-1, is SQTIHQWPATLVQPVGSPLSLECTVEGTSNPNLYWYRQAAGRGLQLLFYSVGIGQISSEVPQNLSASRPQDRQFILSSKKLLLSDSGFYLCAWSVGLEGKAFFGQGTRLTVV.